This is a list of T cell receptor beta chains from one sample in a study of blood T cell repertoires in COVID-19. Only in-frame clones appear in the TCRdb table, and some are missing; sequencing was by immunoSEQ multiplex PCR. The data show a few hundred thousand clones, approximately 82% seen once. Sequenced: peripheral blood. The receptors derive from a man in his fifties or sixties with active or convalescent COVID-19. The CDR3 runs from the conserved cysteine through the conserved F or W. The order of the fields is V gene, CDR3 protein.

v_gene: TRBV28; CDR3aa: CASSLRRARDYGYTF
v_gene: TRBV28; CDR3aa: CASSSPFPLHF
v_gene: TRBV5-4; CDR3aa: CASSLRSGGRTDTQYF
v_gene: TRBV5-6; CDR3aa: CASSLGLGEQFF
v_gene: TRBV6-5; CDR3aa: CASSMPGLVYEQYF
v_gene: TRBV7-3; CDR3aa: CASSSSGQGIDTQYF
v_gene: TRBV7-9; CDR3aa: CASSFHGTQNTGELFF
v_gene: TRBV4-1; CDR3aa: CASSQEWGVGNQPQHF
v_gene: TRBV6-6; CDR3aa: CASSRLTSGRAVRYNEQFF
v_gene: TRBV5-1; CDR3aa: CASSPGGGVITGELFF
v_gene: TRBV7-9; CDR3aa: CASSALQGTGNTIYF
v_gene: TRBV9; CDR3aa: CASSVDLPRDLNSYNEQFF
v_gene: TRBV28; CDR3aa: CASRGESGRYEQYF
v_gene: TRBV18; CDR3aa: CASSAPTSGGTSYNEQFF
v_gene: TRBV28; CDR3aa: CASSGRETQYF
v_gene: TRBV5-1; CDR3aa: CASSLGDRGLMETQYF
v_gene: TRBV4-2; CDR3aa: CASSHSRGNTEAFF
v_gene: TRBV5-1; CDR3aa: CASSPGMSGETQYF
v_gene: TRBV6-5; CDR3aa: CASSYSRTGRGTEAFF
v_gene: TRBV5-1; CDR3aa: CASSLQLAVQETQYF
v_gene: TRBV11-2; CDR3aa: CASSSRTSSETQYF
v_gene: TRBV2; CDR3aa: CASSAPSSGANVLTF
v_gene: TRBV7-2; CDR3aa: CASSWGVLAGGQETQYF
v_gene: TRBV15; CDR3aa: CATSRGRTGGKNTF
v_gene: TRBV2; CDR3aa: CASSAGRGDSGNTIYF
v_gene: TRBV7-2; CDR3aa: CASSSRTSSYNSPLHF
v_gene: TRBV5-1; CDR3aa: CASSLPTSGRAGEQFF
v_gene: TRBV11-2; CDR3aa: CASSPSASGNTIYF
v_gene: TRBV11-2; CDR3aa: CASSHHSGGDNEQFF
v_gene: TRBV6-1; CDR3aa: CASSESWGDQPQHF
v_gene: TRBV7-2; CDR3aa: CASSLTPGGAGKYGYTF
v_gene: TRBV6-6; CDR3aa: CASSPRGGVGETQYF
v_gene: TRBV30; CDR3aa: CAWRDSGRALDTQYF
v_gene: TRBV27; CDR3aa: CASSLKGSSYEQYF
v_gene: TRBV5-1; CDR3aa: CASSFGLRTDTQYF
v_gene: TRBV19; CDR3aa: CASSRYRNQPQHF
v_gene: TRBV28; CDR3aa: CASSFFDRDRAGYTF
v_gene: TRBV18; CDR3aa: CASSPAFPGNTIYF
v_gene: TRBV19; CDR3aa: CAISAGGAYNEQFF
v_gene: TRBV5-1; CDR3aa: CASSTTDSPYNEQFF
v_gene: TRBV25-1; CDR3aa: CASSESGLGGDTQYF
v_gene: TRBV18; CDR3aa: CASSQGQLLNTEAFF
v_gene: TRBV6-2/TRBV6-3; CDR3aa: CASSSPAGKLFF
v_gene: TRBV3-1/TRBV3-2; CDR3aa: CASSARGSETQYF
v_gene: TRBV11-2; CDR3aa: CASSPGGGKGATGELFF
v_gene: TRBV10-2; CDR3aa: CASSEFQGVHGYTF
v_gene: TRBV7-3; CDR3aa: CASSPAGGPGELFF
v_gene: TRBV5-1; CDR3aa: CASSPDRGTDTQYF
v_gene: TRBV5-1; CDR3aa: CASSSGTSGRWAHNEQFF
v_gene: TRBV21-1; CDR3aa: CASSPGDRNTIYF
v_gene: TRBV6-1; CDR3aa: CASSELWRQASSGANVLTF
v_gene: TRBV4-3; CDR3aa: CASSQGTGGSYGYTF
v_gene: TRBV29-1; CDR3aa: CSVAAGTETRTEANYGYTF
v_gene: TRBV6-1; CDR3aa: CASSDRGGMETQYF
v_gene: TRBV28; CDR3aa: CASRNREAGGNTIYF